The next 9 T cell receptor beta chains were all read from a single sample in a study of T cell changes during pregnancy in multiple sclerosis. Some clones are missing from TCRdb's copy, which holds only in-frame ones; the method was immunoSEQ multiplex PCR. The sample has roughly 59,000 clones, roughly 93% seen once. The sequencing here drew on CD4+ T cells from peripheral blood mononuclear cells, taken before pregnancy. These receptors all come from a female donor with multiple sclerosis, enrolled in a pregnancy study.

The rearrangement joins TRBV7-6 to TRBJ2-7; 9 bases match TRBD2. Germline V lookup: CDR1 SGHVS, CDR2 FNYEAQ. V was pared by 4 bases and J by 4 bases, with 11 bases of the junction left unmatched. This CDR3 contains 16 residues. In DNA form, the CDR3 reads TGTGCCAGCAGCTCAGCCGGACCTAGCGGGATATACGAGCAGTACTTC. The encoded protein is CASSSAGPSGIYEQYF.

This clone was detected once. The chain links TRBV7-8 to TRBJ2-5, with D possibly matching TRBD2 (6 bases). Per the germline V gene, CDR1 is SGHVS and CDR2 is FQNEAQ. V shed 2 bases and J shed 1 base, with 8 bases lying between them. The length of the CDR3 is 14 residues. In DNA, the CDR3 is TGTGCCAGCAGCTTACGGGAGACCCAAGAGACCCAGTACTTC. Its protein product is CASSLRETQETQYF.

Remarks on this clone: Other DNA sequences within the sample encode an identical CDR3. The chain is built from TRBV18 and TRBJ2-7; 8 bases fit TRBD1. The CDR3 covers 15 residues. Germline V gives CDR1 KGHSH, CDR2 LQKENI. The ends lost 6 bases at V and 0 bases at J; junction bases unmatched: 7. For the CDR3, the DNA is TGTGCCAGCTCGCCTGGACAGGGAAGCTCCTACGAGCAGTACTTC. It yields the protein CASSPGQGSSYEQYF.

The rearrangement joins TRBV15 to TRBJ2-1; the match to TRBD2 covers 9 bases. This CDR3 has 16 amino acids. The junction had 7 bases not matched to a gene; V was cut back by 1 base and J by 6 bases. Germline V gives CDR1 LNHNV, CDR2 YYDKDF (reference sequence). CDR3 residues: CATSRGAGGPSNEQFF. The DNA of the CDR3 is TGTGCCACCAGCAGAGGGGCGGGAGGGCCATCCAATGAGCAGTTCTTC.

The gene calls are TRBV7-9 and TRBJ2-5; D unclear. Per the germline V gene, CDR1 is SEHNR and CDR2 is FQNEAQ (reference sequence). Deletions cut 5 bases from V and 9 bases from J, with 10 bases between. The CDR3 totals 11 residues. CDR3 sequence (DNA): TGTGCCAGCAGCCAACAGATGGCCCAGTACTTC. Translated, it gives CASSQQMAQYF.

The chain combines TRBV18 with TRBJ1-2; no clear D gene. Germline CDR1 KGHSH, CDR2 LQKENI. Trimming stripped 3 bases from V and 6 bases from J, with 14 bases between. CDR3 length equals 14 residues. In DNA, the CDR3 is TGTGCCAGCTCACCTCAACGAGACACCAATGGCTACACCTTC. It codes for CASSPQRDTNGYTF.

The V and J genes are TRBV5-1 and TRBJ2-1; 9 nucleotides align to TRBD2. Germline CDR1 is SGHRS and CDR2 is YFSETQ. The CDR3 covers 16 residues. The J segment lost 4 bases and the V segment lost 4 bases, leaving 9 bases of the junction unmatched. For the CDR3, the DNA is TGCGCCAGCAGCCCCATAGCGGGAGTGGGGTACAATGAGCAGTTCTTC. Translated, it gives CASSPIAGVGYNEQFF. The variable domain in full, completed from reference TRBV5-1 and TRBJ2-1, reads KAGVTQTPRYLIKTRGQQVTLSCSPISGHRSVSWYQQTPGQGLQFLFEYFSETQRNKGNFPGRFSGRQFSNSRSEMNVSTLELGDSALYLCASSPIAGVGYNEQFFGPGTRLTVL.

This rearrangement joins TRBV5-1 to TRBJ2-1; perhaps TRBD2 as D (5 bases). V dropped 0 bases and J dropped 0 bases, with 7 bases sitting between them. CDR1 SGHRS and CDR2 YFSETQ come from the germline V gene. CDR3 length equals 15 residues. CDR3 in amino acids: CASSLDGVSYNEQFF. Written as DNA, the CDR3 is TGCGCCAGCAGCTTGGACGGGGTCTCCTACAATGAGCAGTTCTTC.

The gene calls are TRBV25-1 and TRBJ1-1; 7 bases map to TRBD1. The CDR3 spans 16 residues. Trimming cost V 2 bases and J 4 bases; bases outside gene matches: 10. CDR1 is MGHDK, CDR2 SYGVNS, per germline. The CDR3 DNA is TGTGCCAGCAGTGAAAGACAGGGACGGAGAATCACTGAAGCTTTCTTT. Protein: CASSERQGRRITEAFF.